This T cell receptor beta chain stems from a study of blood T cell repertoires in COVID-19. Using immunoSEQ multiplex PCR, the repertoire was profiled, and TCRdb retains in-frame clones only, with some absent. The sample holds around 100,000 clones, 84% seen once. Germline CDR1 SQVTM, CDR2 ANQGSEA. The V and J ends lost 6 bases and 7 bases respectively, with 13 bases between them. This CDR3 comprises 12 residues. Sequenced sample: peripheral blood. The clonotype comes from a human donor in a cohort sampled during active COVID-19. The chain couples TRBV29-1 to TRBJ2-4; tentative D call: TRBD1 (6 bases). CDR3 coding DNA: TGCAGCGTCCGAGGGGACAAGAACATTCAGTACTTC. Protein sequence: CSVRGDKNIQYF.